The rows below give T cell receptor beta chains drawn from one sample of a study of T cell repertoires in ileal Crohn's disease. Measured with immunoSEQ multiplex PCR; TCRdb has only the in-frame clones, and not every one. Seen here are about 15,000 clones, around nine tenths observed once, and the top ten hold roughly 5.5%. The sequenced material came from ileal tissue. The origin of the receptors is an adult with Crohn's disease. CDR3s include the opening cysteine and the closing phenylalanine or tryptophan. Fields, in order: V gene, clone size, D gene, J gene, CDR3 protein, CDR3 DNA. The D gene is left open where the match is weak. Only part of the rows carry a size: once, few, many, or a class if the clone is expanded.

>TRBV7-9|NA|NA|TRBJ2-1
CASSFLAIGYNEQFF
TGTGCCAGCAGCTTCCTAGCGATTGGCTACAATGAGCAGTTCTTC
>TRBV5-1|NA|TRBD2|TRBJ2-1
CASSLTAGASYNEQFF
TGCGCCAGCAGCTTGACAGCGGGAGCCTCCTACAATGAGCAGTTCTTC
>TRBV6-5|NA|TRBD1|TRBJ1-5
CASNRGWGNQPQHF
TGTGCCAGCAACAGGGGATGGGGCAATCAGCCCCAGCATTTT
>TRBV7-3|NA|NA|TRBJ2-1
CASGLGGIYNEQFF
TGTGCCAGCGGTCTAGGGGGAATCTACAATGAGCAGTTCTTC
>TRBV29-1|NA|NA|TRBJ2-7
CSVEADNSYEQYF
TGCAGCGTTGAAGCGGACAACTCCTACGAGCAGTACTTC
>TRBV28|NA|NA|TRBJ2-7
CAITDGNSYEQYF
TGTGCCATAACAGACGGGAACTCCTACGAGCAGTACTTC
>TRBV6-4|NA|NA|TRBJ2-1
CASSDSDSNEQFF
TGTGCCAGCAGTGACTCGGACAGCAATGAGCAGTTCTTC
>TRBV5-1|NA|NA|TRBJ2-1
CASSLDTHPYNEQFF
TGCGCCAGCAGCTTGGACACCCATCCCTACAATGAGCAGTTCTTC
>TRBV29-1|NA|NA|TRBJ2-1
CSVAWSSYNEQFF
TGCAGCGTTGCCTGGAGCTCCTACAATGAGCAGTTCTTC
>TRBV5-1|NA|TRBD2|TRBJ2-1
CASSLAPAGYWTSGDYNEQFF
TGCGCCAGCAGCTTGGCCCCGGCAGGTTACTGGACTAGCGGAGACTACAATGAGCAGTTCTTC
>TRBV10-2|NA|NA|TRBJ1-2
CASSEQAPGGYTF
TGCGCCAGCAGTGAACAGGCCCCCGGAGGCTACACCTTC
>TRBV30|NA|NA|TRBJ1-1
CAWIDSGVWNTEAFF
TGTGCCTGGATTGACAGCGGGGTTTGGAACACTGAAGCTTTCTTT
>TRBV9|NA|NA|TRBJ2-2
CASSDRYSSTGELFF
TGTGCCAGCAGCGACCGCTACTCTAGCACCGGGGAGCTGTTTTTT
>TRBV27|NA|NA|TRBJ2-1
CASSLSEDISYNEQFF
TGTGCCAGCAGTTTATCAGAGGACATCTCCTACAATGAGCAGTTCTTC
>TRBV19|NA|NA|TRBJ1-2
CASSRGQALYGYTF
TGTGCCAGTAGTAGAGGACAAGCACTCTATGGCTACACCTTC
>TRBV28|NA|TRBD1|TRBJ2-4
CASSFERGGQGENIQYF
TGTGCCAGCAGTTTTGAAAGGGGGGGACAGGGGGAAAACATTCAGTACTTC
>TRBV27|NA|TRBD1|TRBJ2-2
CASSLPGTGPTGELFF
TGTGCCAGCAGTTTACCCGGGACAGGGCCCACCGGGGAGCTGTTTTTT
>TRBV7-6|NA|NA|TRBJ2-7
CASSLGASLEQYF
TGTGCCAGCAGCTTAGGGGCTAGCTTGGAGCAGTACTTC
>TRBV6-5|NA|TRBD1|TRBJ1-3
CASSRTGVGNTIYF
TGTGCCAGCAGTCGTACAGGGGTTGGAAACACCATATATTTT
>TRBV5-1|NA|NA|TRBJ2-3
CASSLERSTDTQYF
TGCGCCAGCAGCTTGGAGCGGAGCACAGATACGCAGTATTTT
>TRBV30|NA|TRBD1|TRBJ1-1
CAWRTGLAWNTEAFF
TGTGCCTGGAGGACAGGGCTGGCGTGGAACACTGAAGCTTTCTTT
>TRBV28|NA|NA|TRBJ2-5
CASSLAAVETQYF
TGTGCCAGCAGCCTGGCCGCGGTGGAGACCCAGTACTTC
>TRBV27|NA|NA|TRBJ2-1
CASSLSTGASVYEQFF
TGTGCCAGCAGTTTATCGACGGGAGCCAGCGTGTATGAGCAGTTCTTC
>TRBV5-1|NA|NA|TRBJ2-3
CASSSYTDTQYF
TGCGCCAGCAGTTCTTACACAGATACGCAGTATTTT
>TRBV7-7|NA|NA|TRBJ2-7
CASSRGQISYEQYF
TGTGCTAGCAGCCGAGGACAGATATCCTACGAGCAGTACTTC
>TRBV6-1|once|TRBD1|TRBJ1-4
CASRRDRGREKLFF
TGTGCCAGCAGGAGGGACAGGGGACGGGAAAAACTGTTTTTT
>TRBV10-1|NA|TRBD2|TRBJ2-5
CASSHLGGRVQETQYF
TGCGCCAGCAGTCATTTGGGCGGGAGGGTCCAAGAGACCCAGTACTTC
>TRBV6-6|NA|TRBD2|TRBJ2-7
CASSGASGRHEQYF
TGTGCCAGCAGTGGAGCTAGCGGGAGACACGAGCAGTACTTC
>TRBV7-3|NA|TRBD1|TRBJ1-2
CASSLGGQIRNYGYTF
TGTGCCAGCAGCTTAGGGGGACAGATACGGAACTATGGCTACACCTTC
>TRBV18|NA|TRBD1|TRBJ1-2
CASSPAHRGKGNYGYTF
TGTGCCAGCTCACCGGCGCACAGGGGAAAAGGAAACTATGGCTACACCTTC
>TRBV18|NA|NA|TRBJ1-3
CASSPQLGSSGNTIYF
TGTGCCAGCTCACCCCAACTAGGGAGCTCTGGAAACACCATATATTTT
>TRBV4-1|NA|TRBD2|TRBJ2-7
CASSQGPAGGRYEQYF
TGCGCCAGCAGCCAAGGGCCGGCGGGAGGACGGTACGAGCAGTACTTC
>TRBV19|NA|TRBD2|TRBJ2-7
CATGGDGRAYEQYF
TGTGCCACCGGGGGTGACGGGAGGGCCTACGAGCAGTACTTC
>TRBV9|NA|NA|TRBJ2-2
CASSSDTLLSGELFF
TGTGCCAGCAGCTCCGACACGCTCCTCTCCGGGGAGCTGTTTTTT
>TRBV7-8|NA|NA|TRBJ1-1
CASSLGVGGNTEAFF
TGTGCCAGCAGCTTAGGCGTTGGTGGGAACACTGAAGCTTTCTTT
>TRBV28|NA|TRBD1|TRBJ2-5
CASRGGQGLWETQYF
TGTGCCAGCAGGGGGGGACAGGGCCTATGGGAGACCCAGTACTTC
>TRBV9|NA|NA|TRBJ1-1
CASSVVSGADAFF
TGTGCCAGCAGCGTAGTGTCAGGGGCCGACGCTTTCTTT